The T cell receptor beta chain described here comes from a study of cytomegalovirus exposure and HLA in healthy donors. Study overall: The 120 or so validation repertoires were produced on the same platform as the 550 to 700 repertoires of the first cohort. This was reported in a later analysis. Findings and limits, study-wide: It was reported that the classifier diagnosed cytomegalovirus status with high specificity and sensitivity in both the original and validation cohorts. Specificity for CMV antigens was confirmed in vitro for a few of the CMV-associated chains.

Some clones are missing from TCRdb's copy, which holds only in-frame ones; the method was immunoSEQ multiplex PCR. The sample has about 240,000 clones; approximately 86% are singletons. A note on this clone: Its matching antigen is unknown.

Trimming left V 6 bases short and J 6 bases short, with 17 bases between. Germline V gene sequence: CDR1 MDHEN, CDR2 SYDVKM. This CDR3 is 14 amino acids long. The 120-subject validation cohort, separate from the roughly 700-subject first cohort, included the donors. The receptor comes from a young woman in good health and CMV-seropositive. Sequencing was done on a sample of PBMCs. The rearrangement links TRBV28 to TRBJ1-1, with a possible D match to TRBD1 (6 bases). The CDR3 region is CASRQQGGYSEAFF. The CDR3 nucleotides read TGTGCCAGCAGGCAACAGGGTGGGTATTCTGAAGCTTTCTTT.